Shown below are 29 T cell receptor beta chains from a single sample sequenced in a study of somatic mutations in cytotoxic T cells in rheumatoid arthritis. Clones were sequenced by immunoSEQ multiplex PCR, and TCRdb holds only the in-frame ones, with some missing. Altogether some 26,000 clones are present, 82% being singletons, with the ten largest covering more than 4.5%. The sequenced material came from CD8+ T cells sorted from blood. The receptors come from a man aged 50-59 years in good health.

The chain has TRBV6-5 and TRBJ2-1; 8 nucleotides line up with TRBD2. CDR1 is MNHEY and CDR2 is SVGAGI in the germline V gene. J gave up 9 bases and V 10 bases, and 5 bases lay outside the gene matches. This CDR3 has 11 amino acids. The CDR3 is CATSAGAEQFF. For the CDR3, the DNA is TGTGCCACTTCAGCGGGAGCTGAGCAGTTCTTC.

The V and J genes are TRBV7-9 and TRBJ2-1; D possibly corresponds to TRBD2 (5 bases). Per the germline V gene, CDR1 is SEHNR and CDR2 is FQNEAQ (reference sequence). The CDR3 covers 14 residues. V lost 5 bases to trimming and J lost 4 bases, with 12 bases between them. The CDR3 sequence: CASSPSLGYNEQFF. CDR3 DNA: TGTGCCAGCAGCCCTAGCCTAGGGTACAATGAGCAGTTCTTC.

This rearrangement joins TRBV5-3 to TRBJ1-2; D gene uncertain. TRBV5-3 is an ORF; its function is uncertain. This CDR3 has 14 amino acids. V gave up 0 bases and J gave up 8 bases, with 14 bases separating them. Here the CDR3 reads CARSLGPKSGGYTF. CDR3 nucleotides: TGTGCCAGAAGCTTGGGGCCCAAATCGGGGGGCTACACCTTC.

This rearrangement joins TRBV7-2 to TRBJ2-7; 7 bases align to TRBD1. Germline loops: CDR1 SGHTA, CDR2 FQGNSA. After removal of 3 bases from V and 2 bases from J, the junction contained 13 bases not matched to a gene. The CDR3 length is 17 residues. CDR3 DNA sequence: TGTGCCAGCAGCTTCTCGATAAACCGGGACAGCCCCTACGAGCAGTACTTC. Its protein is CASSFSINRDSPYEQYF.

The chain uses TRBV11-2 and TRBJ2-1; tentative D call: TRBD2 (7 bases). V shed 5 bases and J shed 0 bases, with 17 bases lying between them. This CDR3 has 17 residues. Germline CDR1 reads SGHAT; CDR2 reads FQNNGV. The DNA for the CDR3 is TGTGCCAGCAGCCCGTTCGGGGGGCCAACCTCCTACAATGAGCAGTTCTTC. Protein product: CASSPFGGPTSYNEQFF.

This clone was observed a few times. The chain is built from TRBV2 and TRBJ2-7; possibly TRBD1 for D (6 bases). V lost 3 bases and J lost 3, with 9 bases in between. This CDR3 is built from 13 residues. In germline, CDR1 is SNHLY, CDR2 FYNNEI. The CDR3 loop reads CASSEPGDYEQYF. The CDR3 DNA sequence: TGTGCCAGCAGTGAGCCAGGGGACTACGAGCAGTACTTC. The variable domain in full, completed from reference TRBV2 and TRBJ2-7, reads EPEVTQTPSHQVTQMGQEVILRCVPISNHLYFYWYRQILGQKVEFLVSFYNNEISEKSEIFDDQFSVERPDGSNFTLKIRSTKLEDSAMYFCASSEPGDYEQYFGPGTRLTVT.

The DNA of the CDR3 is TGTGCCAGTAGTATAGGGGCCGGGATAAGTCAGCCCCAGCATTTT. This encodes CASSIGAGISQPQHF. This rearrangement joins TRBV19 to TRBJ1-5; D not resolved. The V and J ends lost 1 base and 6 bases respectively, with 13 bases between them. The CDR3 consists of 15 residues. Germline CDR1 reads LNHDA; CDR2 reads SQIVND (reference sequence).

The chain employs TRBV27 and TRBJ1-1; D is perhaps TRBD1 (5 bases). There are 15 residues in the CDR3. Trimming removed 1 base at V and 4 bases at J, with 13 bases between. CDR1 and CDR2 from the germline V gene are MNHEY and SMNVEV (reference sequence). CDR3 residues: CASSLLGVVGTEAFF. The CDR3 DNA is TGTGCCAGCAGTTTATTGGGGGTGGTGGGCACTGAAGCTTTCTTT.

CDR3 in DNA: TGTGCCAGCAGCTTGATAGTACCAAACACTGAAGCTTTCTTT. Residues: CASSLIVPNTEAFF. The chain carries TRBV7-9 and TRBJ1-1; D uncertain. The CDR3 loop spans 14 amino acids. V was cut by 3 bases and J by 2 bases, with 10 bases left in between. CDR1 is SEHNR and CDR2 is FQNEAQ in the germline V gene (reference sequence).

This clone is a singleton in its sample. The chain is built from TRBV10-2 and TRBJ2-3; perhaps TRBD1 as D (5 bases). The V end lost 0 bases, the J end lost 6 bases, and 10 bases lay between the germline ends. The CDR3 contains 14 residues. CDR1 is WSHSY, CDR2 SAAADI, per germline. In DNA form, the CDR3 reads TGCGCCAGCAGTGAGTCATTCCCAGGGGATACGCAGTATTTT. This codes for CASSESFPGDTQYF.

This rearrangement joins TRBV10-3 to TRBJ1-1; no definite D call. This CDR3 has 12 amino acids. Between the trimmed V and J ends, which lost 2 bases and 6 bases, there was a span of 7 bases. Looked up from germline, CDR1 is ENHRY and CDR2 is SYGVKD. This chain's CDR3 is CAISEGQPEAFF. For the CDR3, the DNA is TGTGCCATCAGTGAGGGGCAGCCTGAAGCTTTCTTT.

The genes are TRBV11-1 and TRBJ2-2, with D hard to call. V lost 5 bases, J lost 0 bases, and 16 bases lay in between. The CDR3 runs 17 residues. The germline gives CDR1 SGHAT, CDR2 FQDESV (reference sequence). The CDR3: CASSPDLFGANTGELFF. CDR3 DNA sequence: TGTGCCAGCAGCCCGGATCTTTTTGGGGCGAACACCGGGGAGCTGTTTTTT.

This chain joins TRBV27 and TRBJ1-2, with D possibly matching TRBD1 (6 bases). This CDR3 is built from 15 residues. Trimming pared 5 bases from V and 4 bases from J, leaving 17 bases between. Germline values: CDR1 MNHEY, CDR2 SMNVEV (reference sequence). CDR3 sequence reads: CASSPSPGQVYGYTF. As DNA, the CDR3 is TGTGCCAGCAGTCCTTCCCCGGGACAAGTCTATGGCTACACCTTC.

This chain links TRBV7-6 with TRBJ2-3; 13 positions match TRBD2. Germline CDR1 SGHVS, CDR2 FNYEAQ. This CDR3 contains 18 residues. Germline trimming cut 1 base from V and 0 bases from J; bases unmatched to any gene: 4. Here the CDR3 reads CASSLGLAGGFSTDTQYF. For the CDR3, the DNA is TGTGCCAGCAGCTTAGGACTAGCGGGAGGCTTTAGCACAGATACGCAGTATTTT.

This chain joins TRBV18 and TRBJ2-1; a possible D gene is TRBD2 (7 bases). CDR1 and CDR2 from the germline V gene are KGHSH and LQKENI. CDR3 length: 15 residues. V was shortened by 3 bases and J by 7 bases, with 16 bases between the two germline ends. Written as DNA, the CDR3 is TGTGCCAGCTCACCGAGGGGGGGCGCCCAAAATGAGCAGTTCTTC. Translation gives CASSPRGGAQNEQFF. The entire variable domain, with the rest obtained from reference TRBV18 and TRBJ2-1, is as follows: NAGVMQNPRHLVRRRGQEARLRCSPMKGHSHVYWYRQLPEEGLKFMVYLQKENIIDESGMPKERFSAEFPKEGPSILRIQQVVRGDSAAYFCASSPRGGAQNEQFFGPGTRLTVL.

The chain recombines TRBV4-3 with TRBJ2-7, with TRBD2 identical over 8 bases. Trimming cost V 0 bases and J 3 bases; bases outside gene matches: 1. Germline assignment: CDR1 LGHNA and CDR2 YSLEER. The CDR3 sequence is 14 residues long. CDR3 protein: CASSQDGTSYEQYF. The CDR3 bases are TGCGCCAGCAGCCAAGATGGGACTAGCTACGAGCAGTACTTC.

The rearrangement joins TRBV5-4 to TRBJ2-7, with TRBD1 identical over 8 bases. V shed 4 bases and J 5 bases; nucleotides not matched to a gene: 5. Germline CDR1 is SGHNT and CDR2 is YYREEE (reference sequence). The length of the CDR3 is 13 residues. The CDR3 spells CASSEDRGNEQYF. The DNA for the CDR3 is TGTGCCAGCAGCGAAGACAGGGGCAACGAGCAGTACTTC.

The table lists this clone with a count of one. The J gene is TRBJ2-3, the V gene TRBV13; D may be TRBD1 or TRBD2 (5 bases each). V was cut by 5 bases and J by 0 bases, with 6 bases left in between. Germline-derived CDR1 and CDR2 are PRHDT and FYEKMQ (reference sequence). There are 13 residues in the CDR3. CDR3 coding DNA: TGTGCCAGCAGCCGGGACAGCACAGATACGCAGTATTTT. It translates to CASSRDSTDTQYF. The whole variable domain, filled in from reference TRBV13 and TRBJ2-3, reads AAGVIQSPRHLIKEKRETATLKCYPIPRHDTVYWYQQGPGQDPQFLISFYEKMQSDKGSIPDRFSAQQFSDYHSELNMSSLELGDSALYFCASSRDSTDTQYFGPGTRLTVL.

CDR3: CASSLARTGSRETQYF. The CDR3 DNA reads TGTGCCAGCAGCTTGGCCCGTACAGGAAGTCGAGAGACCCAGTACTTC. This chain uses TRBV5-6 with TRBJ2-5, with a weak D call TRBD1 (5 bases). The germline V gene encodes CDR1 SGHDT and CDR2 YYEEEE. This CDR3 contains 16 residues. Trimming removed 0 bases at V and 4 bases at J, with 16 bases between. Using reference TRBV5-6 and TRBJ2-5 for the parts outside the CDR3, the full variable domain is DAGVTQSPTHLIKTRGQQVTLRCSPKSGHDTVSWYQQALGQGPQFIFQYYEEEERQRGNFPDRFSGHQFPNYSSELNVNALLLGDSALYLCASSLARTGSRETQYFGPGTRLLVL.

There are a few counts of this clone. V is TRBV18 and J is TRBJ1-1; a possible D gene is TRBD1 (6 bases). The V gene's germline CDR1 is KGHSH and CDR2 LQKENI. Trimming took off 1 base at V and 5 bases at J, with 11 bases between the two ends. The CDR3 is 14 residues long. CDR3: CASSPRGGWTEAFF. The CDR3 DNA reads TGTGCCAGCTCACCACGAGGGGGGTGGACTGAAGCTTTCTTT.

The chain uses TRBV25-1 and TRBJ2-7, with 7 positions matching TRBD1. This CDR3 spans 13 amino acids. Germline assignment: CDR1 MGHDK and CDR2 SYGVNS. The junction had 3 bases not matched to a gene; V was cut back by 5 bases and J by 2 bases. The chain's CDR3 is CASSYRGTYEQYF. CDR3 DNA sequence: TGTGCCAGCAGTTACAGGGGCACCTACGAGCAGTACTTC.

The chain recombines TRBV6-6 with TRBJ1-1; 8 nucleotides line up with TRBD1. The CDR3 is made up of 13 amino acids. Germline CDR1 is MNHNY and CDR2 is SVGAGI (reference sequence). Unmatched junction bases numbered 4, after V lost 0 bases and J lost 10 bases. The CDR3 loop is CASSYSQGAGAFF. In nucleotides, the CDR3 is TGTGCCAGCAGTTACTCGCAGGGGGCCGGAGCTTTCTTT.

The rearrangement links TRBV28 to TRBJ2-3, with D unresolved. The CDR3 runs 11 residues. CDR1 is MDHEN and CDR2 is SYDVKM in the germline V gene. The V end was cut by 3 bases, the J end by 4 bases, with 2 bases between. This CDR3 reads CASSFSDTQYF. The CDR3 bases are TGTGCCAGCAGTTTCTCAGATACGCAGTATTTT.

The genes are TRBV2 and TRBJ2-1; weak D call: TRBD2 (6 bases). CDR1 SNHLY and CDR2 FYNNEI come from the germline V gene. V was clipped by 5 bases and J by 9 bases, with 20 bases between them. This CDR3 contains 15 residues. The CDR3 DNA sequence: TGTGCCAGCAGTATCCGAGCGGGCGGGGCGATTGAGCAGTTCTTC. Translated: CASSIRAGGAIEQFF.

CDR3: CASGTGGRNQPQHF. The CDR3 bases are TGTGCCAGCGGGACAGGGGGAAGGAATCAGCCCCAGCATTTT. The chain combines TRBV6-5 with TRBJ1-5, with 11 bases matching TRBD1. CDR3 length equals 14 residues. Unmatched junction bases numbered 4, after V lost 8 bases and J lost 4 bases. Germline CDR1 and CDR2: MNHEY and SVGAGI.

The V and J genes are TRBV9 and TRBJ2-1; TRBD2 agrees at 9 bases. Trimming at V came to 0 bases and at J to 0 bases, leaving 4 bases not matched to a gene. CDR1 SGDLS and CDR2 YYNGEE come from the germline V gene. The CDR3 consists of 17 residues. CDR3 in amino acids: CASSVEPSGVSYNEQFF. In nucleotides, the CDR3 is TGTGCCAGCAGCGTAGAGCCTAGCGGGGTCTCCTACAATGAGCAGTTCTTC.

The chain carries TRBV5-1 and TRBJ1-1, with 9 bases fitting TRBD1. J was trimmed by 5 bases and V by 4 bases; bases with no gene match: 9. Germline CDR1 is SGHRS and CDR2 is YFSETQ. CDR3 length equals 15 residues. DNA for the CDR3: TGCGCCAGCAGCGGCTACAGGGGGCTGGGGACTGAAGCTTTCTTT. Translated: CASSGYRGLGTEAFF.

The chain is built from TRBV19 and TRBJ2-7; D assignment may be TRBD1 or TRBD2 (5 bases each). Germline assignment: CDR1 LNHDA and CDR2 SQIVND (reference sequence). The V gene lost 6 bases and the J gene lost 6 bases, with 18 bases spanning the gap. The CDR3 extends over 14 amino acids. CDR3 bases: TGTGCCAGTAGCCCAGCCCAGGGACCTCGCGAGCAGTACTTC. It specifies CASSPAQGPREQYF.

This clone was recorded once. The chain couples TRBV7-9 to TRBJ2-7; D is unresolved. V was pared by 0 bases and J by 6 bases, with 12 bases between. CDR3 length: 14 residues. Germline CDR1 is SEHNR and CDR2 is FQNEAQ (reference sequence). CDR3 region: CASSLAQGFGEQYF. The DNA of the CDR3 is TGTGCCAGCAGCTTAGCTCAAGGTTTCGGCGAGCAGTACTTC.